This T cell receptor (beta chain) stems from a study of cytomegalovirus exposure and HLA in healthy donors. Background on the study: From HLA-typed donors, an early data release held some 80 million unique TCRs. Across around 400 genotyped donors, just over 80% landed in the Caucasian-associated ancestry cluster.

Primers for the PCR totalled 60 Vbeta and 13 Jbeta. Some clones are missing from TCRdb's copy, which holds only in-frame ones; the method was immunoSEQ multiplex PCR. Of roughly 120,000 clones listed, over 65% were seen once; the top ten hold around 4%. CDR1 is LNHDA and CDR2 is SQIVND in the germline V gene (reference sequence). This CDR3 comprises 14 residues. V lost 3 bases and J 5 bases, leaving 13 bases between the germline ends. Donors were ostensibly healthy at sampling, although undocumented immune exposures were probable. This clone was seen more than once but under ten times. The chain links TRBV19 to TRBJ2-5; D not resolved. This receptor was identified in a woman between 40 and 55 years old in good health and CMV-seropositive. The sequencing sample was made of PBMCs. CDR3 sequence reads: CASSMVGSYETQYF. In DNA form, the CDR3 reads TGTGCCAGTAGTATGGTCGGTAGTTATGAGACCCAGTACTTC.